A single sample is the source of the 9 T cell receptor beta chains below, sequenced in a study of blood T cell repertoires in COVID-19. Assay used: immunoSEQ multiplex PCR; TCRdb lists only in-frame clones, some missing. This sample has 99,000 or so clones, with 88% found just once. Sequenced sample: peripheral blood. The receptors originated from a man aged 45-65 years with COVID-19, enrolled during active disease.

The V call is TRBV10-3, the J call TRBJ2-7, with TRBD1 identical over 9 bases. Germline trimming cut 10 bases from V and 2 bases from J; bases unmatched to any gene: 6. The CDR3 loop spans 13 amino acids. The V gene's germline CDR1 is ENHRY and CDR2 SYGVKD. CDR3 protein: CATGTGNTYEQYF. The CDR3 DNA sequence: TGTGCCACCGGGACAGGGAACACCTACGAGCAGTACTTC.

This chain links TRBV6-2 or TRBV6-3 with TRBJ2-7; the match to TRBD2 covers 12 bases. V gave up 6 bases and J gave up 2 bases; unmatched junction bases: 8. This CDR3 is built from 16 residues. CDR1 MNHEY and CDR2 SVGEGT come from the germline V gene. The CDR3 reads CASSRWTSGDTYEQYF. The CDR3 DNA follows: TGTGCCAGCAGCCGCTGGACTAGCGGGGATACCTACGAGCAGTACTTC.

The rearrangement joins TRBV28 to TRBJ1-2; the D gene is possibly TRBD1 (6 bases). The germline V gene has CDR1 MDHEN and CDR2 SYDVKM. The CDR3 runs to 15 residues. The ends were cut back, 6 bases at V and 3 bases at J, with 17 bases in the middle. CDR3 region: CASRGGLQGHYGYTF. DNA for the CDR3: TGTGCCAGCAGGGGGGGGCTACAGGGACACTATGGCTACACCTTC.

This chain links TRBV12-3 or TRBV12-4 with TRBJ2-5; weak D call: TRBD2 (5 bases). V lost 3 bases and J 5 bases, leaving 10 bases between the germline ends. This CDR3 has 13 amino acids. The CDR3 nucleotides read TGTGCCAGCAGTTTTCTTTCGGGGGAGACCCAGTACTTC. Protein: CASSFLSGETQYF.

V and J are TRBV3-1 (or the pseudogene TRBV3-2) and TRBJ1-3; 7 bases align to TRBD1. Germline V gene lookup returns CDR1 LGHDT and CDR2 YNNKEL (reference sequence). Trimming at V came to 2 bases and at J to 2 bases, leaving 6 bases not matched to a gene. This CDR3 contains 16 residues. CDR3 DNA sequence: TGTGCCAGCAGCCAACAAGACAGGGTCCCTGGAAACACCATATATTTT. Encoded protein: CASSQQDRVPGNTIYF.

This clone was observed a few times. The chain recombines TRBV7-2 with TRBJ1-6; a weak D match, TRBD1 (5 bases). This CDR3 region has 16 residues. From germline, CDR1 is SGHTA and CDR2 FQGNSA. V shed 1 base and J shed 7 bases, with 14 bases lying between them. The CDR3 region is CASSLEGWGSNSPLHF. The CDR3, as DNA: TGTGCCAGCAGCTTAGAGGGTTGGGGCTCCAATTCACCCCTCCACTTT.

The chain carries TRBV19 and TRBJ1-1, with D perhaps TRBD1 (6 bases). Trimming took 4 bases from V and 9 from J, leaving 18 bases between them. Germline loops: CDR1 LNHDA, CDR2 SQIVND (reference sequence). The CDR3 consists of 14 residues. In DNA, the CDR3 is TGTGCCAGTAGTAAGGCAGGGGCGTCACTGAAAGCTTTCTTT. It translates to CASSKAGASLKAFF.

This chain joins TRBV11-3 and TRBJ2-2; no clear D. The CDR3 contains 13 residues. CDR1 is SGHNT, CDR2 YENEEA, per germline. V was trimmed by 5 bases and J by 6 bases, leaving 10 bases between them. The CDR3 region has the DNA TGTGCCAGCAGCCCCTTTTTGTCCGGGGAGCTGTTTTTT. It codes for CASSPFLSGELFF.

A few counts support this clone. The V gene is TRBV7-2, the J gene TRBJ1-5; D gene ambiguous. The CDR3 is made up of 12 amino acids. The V gene's germline CDR1 is SGHTA and CDR2 FQGNSA. The V and J ends lost 2 bases and 9 bases respectively, with 8 bases between them. The DNA for the CDR3 is TGTGCCAGCAGCTTACGGGGTCGGCCCCAGCATTTT. Protein product: CASSLRGRPQHF.